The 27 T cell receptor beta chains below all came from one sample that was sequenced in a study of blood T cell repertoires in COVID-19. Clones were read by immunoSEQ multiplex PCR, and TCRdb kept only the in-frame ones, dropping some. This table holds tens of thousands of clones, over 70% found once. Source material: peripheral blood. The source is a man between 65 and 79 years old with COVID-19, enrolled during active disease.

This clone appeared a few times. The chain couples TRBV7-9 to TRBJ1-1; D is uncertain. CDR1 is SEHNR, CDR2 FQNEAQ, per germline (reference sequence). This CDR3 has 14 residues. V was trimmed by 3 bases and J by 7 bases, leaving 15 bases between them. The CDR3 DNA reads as TGTGCCAGCAGCTTTAGAGATGTGACAAGTGAAGCTTTCTTT. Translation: CASSFRDVTSEAFF.

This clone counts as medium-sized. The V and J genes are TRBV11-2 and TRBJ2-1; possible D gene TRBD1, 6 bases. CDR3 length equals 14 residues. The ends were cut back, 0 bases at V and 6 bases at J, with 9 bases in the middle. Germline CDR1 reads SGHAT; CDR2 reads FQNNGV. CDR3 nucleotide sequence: TGTGCCAGCAGCTTAGATAGGGGGAGCAATGAGCAGTTCTTC. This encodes CASSLDRGSNEQFF.

The CDR3 nucleotides are TGTGCCAGCAGTGACGGGCCAGGGTACGAGCAGTACTTC. Its protein product is CASSDGPGYEQYF. The rearrangement links TRBV6-4 to TRBJ2-7, with D tentatively TRBD1 (5 bases). The CDR3 totals 13 residues. Germline CDR1 reads MRHNA; CDR2 reads SNTAGT. V was clipped by 2 bases and J by 4 bases, with 9 bases between them.

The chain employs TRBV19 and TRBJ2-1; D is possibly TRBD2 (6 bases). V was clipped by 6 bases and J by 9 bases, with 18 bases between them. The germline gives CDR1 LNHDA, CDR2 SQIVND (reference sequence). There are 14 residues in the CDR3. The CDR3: CASSLGLAGGEQFF. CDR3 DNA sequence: TGTGCCAGTAGCCTGGGGCTCGCCGGGGGTGAGCAGTTCTTC.

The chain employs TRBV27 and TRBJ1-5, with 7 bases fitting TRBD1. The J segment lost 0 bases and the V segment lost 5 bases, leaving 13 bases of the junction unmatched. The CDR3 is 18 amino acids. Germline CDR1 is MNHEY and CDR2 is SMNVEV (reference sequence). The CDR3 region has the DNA TGTGCCAGCAGTCAAAGAGGGACAGCTTCAACTAGCAATCAGCCCCAGCATTTT. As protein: CASSQRGTASTSNQPQHF.

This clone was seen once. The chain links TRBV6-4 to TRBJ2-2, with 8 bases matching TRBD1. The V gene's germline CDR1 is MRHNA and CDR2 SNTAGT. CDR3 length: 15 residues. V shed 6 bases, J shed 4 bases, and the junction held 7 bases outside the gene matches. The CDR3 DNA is TGTGCCAGCAGGATGGACAGGGCGGGCACCGGGGAGCTGTTTTTT. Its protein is CASRMDRAGTGELFF.

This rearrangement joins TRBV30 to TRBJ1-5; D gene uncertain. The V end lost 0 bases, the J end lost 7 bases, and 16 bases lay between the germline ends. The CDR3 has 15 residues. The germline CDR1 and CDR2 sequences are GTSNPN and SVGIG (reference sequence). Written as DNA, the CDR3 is TGTGCCTGGAGTGTTGGGGTCAGAGAGGGCCAGCCCCAGCATTTT. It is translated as CAWSVGVREGQPQHF.

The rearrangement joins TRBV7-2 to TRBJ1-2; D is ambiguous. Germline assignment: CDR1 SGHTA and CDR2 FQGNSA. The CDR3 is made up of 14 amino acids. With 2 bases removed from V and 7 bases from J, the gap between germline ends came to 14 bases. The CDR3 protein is CASSLFSRGTGYTF. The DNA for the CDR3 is TGTGCCAGCAGCTTATTTAGTCGGGGAACTGGCTACACCTTC.

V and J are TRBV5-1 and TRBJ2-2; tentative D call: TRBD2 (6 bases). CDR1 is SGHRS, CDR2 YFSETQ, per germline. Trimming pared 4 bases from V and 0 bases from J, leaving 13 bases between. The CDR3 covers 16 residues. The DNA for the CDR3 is TGCGCCAGCAGCCCCTTCGGGGGAACGAACACCGGGGAGCTGTTTTTT. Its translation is CASSPFGGTNTGELFF.

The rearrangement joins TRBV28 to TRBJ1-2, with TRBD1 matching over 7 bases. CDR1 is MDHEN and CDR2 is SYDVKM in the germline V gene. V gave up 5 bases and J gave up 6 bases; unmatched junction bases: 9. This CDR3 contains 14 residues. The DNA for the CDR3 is TGTGCCAGCAGTATCCTAGACAGGGCGCATGGCTACACCTTC. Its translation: CASSILDRAHGYTF.

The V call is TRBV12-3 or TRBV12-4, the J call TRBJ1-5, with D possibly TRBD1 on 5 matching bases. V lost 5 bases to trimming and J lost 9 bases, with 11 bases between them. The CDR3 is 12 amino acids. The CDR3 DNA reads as TGTGCCAGCAGTCCTCAGGACATGCCCCAGCATTTT. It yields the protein CASSPQDMPQHF.

CDR3 amino acids: CASSVGTLTDTQYF. CDR3 nucleotides: TGTGCCAGCAGCGTCGGGACTCTAACAGATACGCAGTATTTT. The rearrangement uses TRBV9 and TRBJ2-3, with D possibly TRBD2 on 6 matching bases. Germline values: CDR1 SGDLS, CDR2 YYNGEE. The CDR3 spans 14 residues. V gave up 2 bases and J gave up 3 bases, with 10 bases separating them.

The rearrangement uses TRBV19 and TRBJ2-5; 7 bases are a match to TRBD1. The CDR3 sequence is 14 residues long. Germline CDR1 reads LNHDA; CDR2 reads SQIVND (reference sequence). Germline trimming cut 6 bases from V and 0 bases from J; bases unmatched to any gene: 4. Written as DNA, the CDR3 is TGTGCCAGTAGGAACAGGGGCCACCAAGAGACCCAGTACTTC. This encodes CASRNRGHQETQYF.

The CDR3 DNA sequence: TGTGCCAGCAGCCCCGTGCCAGGGAATTCACCCCTCCACTTT. Its protein is CASSPVPGNSPLHF. The J gene is TRBJ1-6, the V gene TRBV7-2; weak D call: TRBD1 (5 bases). V lost 5 bases to trimming and J lost 7 bases, with 12 bases between them. Germline CDR1 reads SGHTA; CDR2 reads FQGNSA. CDR3 length: 14 residues.

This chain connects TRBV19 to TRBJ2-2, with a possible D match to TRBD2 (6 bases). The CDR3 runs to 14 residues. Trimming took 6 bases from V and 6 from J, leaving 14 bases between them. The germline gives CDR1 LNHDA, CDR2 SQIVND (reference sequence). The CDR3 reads CASRILASAGELFF. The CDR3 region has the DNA TGTGCCAGTAGGATTCTAGCGAGCGCCGGGGAGCTGTTTTTT.

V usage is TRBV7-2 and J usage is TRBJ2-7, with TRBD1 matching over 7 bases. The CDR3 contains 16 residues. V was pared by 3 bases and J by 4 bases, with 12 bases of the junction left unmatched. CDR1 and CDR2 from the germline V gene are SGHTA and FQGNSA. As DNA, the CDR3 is TGTGCCAGCAGCTTCTCCCAAGGACAGGTCGGGTACGAGCAGTACTTC. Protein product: CASSFSQGQVGYEQYF.

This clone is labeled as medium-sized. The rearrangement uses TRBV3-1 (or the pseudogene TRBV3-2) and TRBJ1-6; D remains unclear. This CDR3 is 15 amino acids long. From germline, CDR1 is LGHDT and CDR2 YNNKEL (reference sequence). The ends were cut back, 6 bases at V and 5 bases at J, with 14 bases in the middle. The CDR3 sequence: CASRVTGENNSPLHF. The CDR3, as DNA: TGTGCCAGCAGGGTGACCGGGGAGAATAATTCACCCCTCCACTTT.

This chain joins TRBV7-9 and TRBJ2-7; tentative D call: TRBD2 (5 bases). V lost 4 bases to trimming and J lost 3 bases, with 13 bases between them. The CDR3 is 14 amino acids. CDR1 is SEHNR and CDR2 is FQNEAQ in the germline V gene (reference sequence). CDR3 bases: TGTGCCAGCAGCTCCGCGGGCCGTGACTACGAGCAGTACTTC. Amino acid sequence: CASSSAGRDYEQYF.

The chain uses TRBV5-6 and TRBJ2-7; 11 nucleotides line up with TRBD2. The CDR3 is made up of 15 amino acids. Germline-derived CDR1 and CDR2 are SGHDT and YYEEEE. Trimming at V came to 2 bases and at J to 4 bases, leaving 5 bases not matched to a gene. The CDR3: CASSFLAGGQYEQYF. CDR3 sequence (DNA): TGTGCCAGCAGCTTTCTAGCGGGAGGTCAGTACGAGCAGTACTTC.

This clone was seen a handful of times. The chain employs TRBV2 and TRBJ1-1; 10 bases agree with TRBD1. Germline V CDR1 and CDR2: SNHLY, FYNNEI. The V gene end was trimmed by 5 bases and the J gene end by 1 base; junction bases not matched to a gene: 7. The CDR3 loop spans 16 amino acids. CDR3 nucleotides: TGTGCCAGCAGTATACGGACAGGGGGGGCGAACACTGAAGCTTTCTTT. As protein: CASSIRTGGANTEAFF.

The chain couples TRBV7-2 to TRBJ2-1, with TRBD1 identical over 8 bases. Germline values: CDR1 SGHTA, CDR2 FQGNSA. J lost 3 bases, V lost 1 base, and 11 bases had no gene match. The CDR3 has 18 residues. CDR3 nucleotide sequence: TGTGCCAGCAGCTTAGACTTTCATGGGACAGGCAGCTACAATGAGCAGTTCTTC. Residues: CASSLDFHGTGSYNEQFF.

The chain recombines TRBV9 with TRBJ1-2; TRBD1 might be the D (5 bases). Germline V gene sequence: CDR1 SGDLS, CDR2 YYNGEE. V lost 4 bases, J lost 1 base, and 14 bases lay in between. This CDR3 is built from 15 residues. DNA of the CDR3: TGTGCCAGCAGCTTCCTCTCGGGGGGTAACTATGGCTACACCTTC. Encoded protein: CASSFLSGGNYGYTF.

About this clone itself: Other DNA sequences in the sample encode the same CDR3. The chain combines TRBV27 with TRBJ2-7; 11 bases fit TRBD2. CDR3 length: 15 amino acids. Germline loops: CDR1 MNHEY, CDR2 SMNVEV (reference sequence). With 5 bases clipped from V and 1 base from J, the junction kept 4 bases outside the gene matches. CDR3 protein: CASSPLAGGSYEQYF. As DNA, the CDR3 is TGTGCCAGCAGTCCCCTAGCGGGAGGTTCCTACGAGCAGTACTTC.

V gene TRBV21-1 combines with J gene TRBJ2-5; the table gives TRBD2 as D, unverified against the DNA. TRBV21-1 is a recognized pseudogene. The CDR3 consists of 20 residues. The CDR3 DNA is TGTGCCAGCAGCAAAGCACGAAGGCAGTTGATCACCGCGGGAATGGAGACCCAGTACTTC. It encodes CASSKARRQLITAGMETQYF.

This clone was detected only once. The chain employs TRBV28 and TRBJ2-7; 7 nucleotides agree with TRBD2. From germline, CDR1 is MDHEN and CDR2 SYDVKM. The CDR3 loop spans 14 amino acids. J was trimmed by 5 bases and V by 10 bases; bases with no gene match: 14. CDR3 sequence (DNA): TGTGCCATCAAACGCCTTGGCGGGAGCAACGAGCAGTACTTC. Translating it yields CAIKRLGGSNEQYF.

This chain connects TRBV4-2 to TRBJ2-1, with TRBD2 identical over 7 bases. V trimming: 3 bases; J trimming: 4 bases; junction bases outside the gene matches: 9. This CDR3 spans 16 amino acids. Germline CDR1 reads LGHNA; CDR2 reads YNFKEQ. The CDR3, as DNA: TGTGCCAGCAGCCAGGTTCTAGCGGAGGGGTACAATGAGCAGTTCTTC. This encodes CASSQVLAEGYNEQFF.

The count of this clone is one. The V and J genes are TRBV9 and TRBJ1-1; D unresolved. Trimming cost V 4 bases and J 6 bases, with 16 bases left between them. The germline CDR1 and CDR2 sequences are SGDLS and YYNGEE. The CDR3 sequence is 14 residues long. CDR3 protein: CASSPQRVTAEAFF. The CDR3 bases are TGTGCCAGCAGCCCCCAACGTGTAACGGCTGAAGCTTTCTTT.